One sample yielded the 14 T cell receptor beta chains listed below, sequenced in a study of post-analysis software for immune sequencing data. Their cognate antigens are unknown. Prepared TCR beta cDNA libraries contained unique molecular identifiers. TCRdb recomputed calls from the PCR reads with MiXCR, one row per CDR3 protein. The sample consists of roughly 730,000 distinct CDR3 sequences, roughly 27% of them appearing once. Study results and caveats: Among 5 or 6 TRBV segments more frequent in patients than controls were TRBV5-6, TRBV5-1 and TRBV20-1.

The specimen sequenced was blood. These receptors were taken from a girl aged 5 to 17 with multiple sclerosis.

For this clonotype: One end of the junction is discordant with germline, which a read error may explain. The CDR3 nucleotides read TGCGCCCGCAGCTACGGATCGGGACAGGGGGCCCACGAGCAGTACTTC. It yields the protein CARSYGSGQGAHEQYF. The chain employs TRBV5-1 and TRBJ2-7, with 12 bases lining up with TRBD1. The germline V gene has CDR1 SGHRS and CDR2 YFSETQ. The CDR3 extends over 16 amino acids. Full variable domain (remainder filled in from reference TRBV5-1 and TRBJ2-7): KAGVTQTPRYLIKTRGQQVTLSCSPISGHRSVSWYQQTPGQGLQFLFEYFSETQRNKGNFPGRFSGRQFSNSRSEMNVSTLELGDSALYLCARSYGSGQGAHEQYFGPGTRLTVT.

This clonotype was seen only a few times. The J gene is TRBJ2-3, the V gene TRBV29-1; D remains unclear. The germline V gene has CDR1 SQVTM and CDR2 ANQGSEA. V gave up 3 bases and J gave up 4 bases, with 8 bases separating them. CDR3 length: 12 residues. CDR3 residues: CSVDASSDTQYF. DNA of the CDR3: TGCAGCGTTGATGCCAGTTCAGATACGCAGTATTTT.

This clonotype was seen more than once but under ten times. The J gene is TRBJ2-1, the V gene TRBV25-1; 9 bases align to TRBD1. Trimming at V came to 6 bases and at J to 7 bases, leaving 10 bases not matched to a gene. Germline V gene data show CDR1 as MGHDK and CDR2 as SYGVNS. The CDR3 is 15 residues long. The CDR3: CASRAGTGLKNEQFF. CDR3 in DNA: TGTGCCAGCAGGGCCGGGACAGGGTTAAAAAATGAGCAGTTCTTC.

The gene calls are TRBV28 and TRBJ2-5; 9 nucleotides agree with TRBD1. V lost 0 bases and J lost 4; bases outside the gene matches: 6. The CDR3 is 16 amino acids. The germline V gene has CDR1 MDHEN and CDR2 SYDVKM. The CDR3 coding sequence is TGTGCCAGCAGTTTATGGACAGGGGGGAGGCGAGAGACCCAGTACTTC. Translation: CASSLWTGGRRETQYF. The whole variable domain, remainder taken from reference TRBV28 and TRBJ2-5, is DVKVTQSSRYLVKRTGEKVFLECVQDMDHENMFWYRQDPGLGLRLIYFSYDVKMKEKGDIPEGYSVSREKKERFSLILESASTNQTSMYLCASSLWTGGRRETQYFGPGTRLLVL.

The chain uses TRBV7-2 and TRBJ1-1; maybe TRBD1 (6 bases). Germline CDR1 and CDR2: SGHTA and FQGNSA. The CDR3 extends over 13 amino acids. V was clipped by 6 bases and J by 12 bases, with 20 bases between them. The CDR3 protein is CASSPAGAPGTFF. In nucleotides, the CDR3 is TGTGCCAGCAGTCCGGCGGGGGCGCCGGGTACTTTCTTT.

The chain uses TRBV14 and TRBJ2-1, with D possibly being TRBD1 (5 bases). The V gene's germline CDR1 is SGHDN and CDR2 FVKESK. The germline V and J ends were trimmed by 0 bases and 6 bases, with 18 bases remaining between them. The CDR3 has 17 residues. Written as DNA, the CDR3 is TGTGCCAGCAGCCAAGATTGGTCAGGGTGGCCCCCCAATGAGCAGTTCTTC. Amino acids: CASSQDWSGWPPNEQFF.

In its sample, this clonotype was seen a few times. The rearrangement joins TRBV5-8 to TRBJ2-1; 12 nucleotides match TRBD2. V lost 7 bases and J lost 8; bases outside the gene matches: 7. CDR1 and CDR2 (germline): SGHTS, YDEGEE. CDR3 length: 14 amino acids. The CDR3 DNA is TGTGCCAGCCAAACCGGGACTAGCGGGTATGAGCAGTTCTTC. Protein product: CASQTGTSGYEQFF.

This sequence joins TRBV29-1 and TRBJ2-1, with 11 bases that match TRBD2. With 2 bases clipped from V and 3 bases from J, the junction kept 6 bases outside the gene matches. The CDR3 sequence is 16 residues long. Germline V gene lookup returns CDR1 SQVTM and CDR2 ANQGSEA. DNA of the CDR3: TGCAGCGTTGAAAGGGGGACTAGCGGAGTCTACAATGAGCAGTTCTTC. This codes for CSVERGTSGVYNEQFF.

This clonotype was seen only a few times. The chain couples TRBV5-6 to TRBJ2-7; D ambiguous. The germline CDR1 and CDR2 sequences are SGHDT and YYEEEE. V was pared by 3 bases and J by 0 bases, with 10 bases between. This CDR3 is 14 amino acids long. The CDR3 DNA sequence: TGTGCCAGCAGCTATGGCATCTCCTCCTACGAGCAGTACTTC. This gives the protein CASSYGISSYEQYF. The full variable domain, its missing parts supplied by reference TRBV5-6 and TRBJ2-7, is DAGVTQSPTHLIKTRGQQVTLRCSPKSGHDTVSWYQQALGQGPQFIFQYYEEEERQRGNFPDRFSGHQFPNYSSELNVNALLLGDSALYLCASSYGISSYEQYFGPGTRLTVT.

This clonotype showed up just once. The genes are TRBV15 and TRBJ2-3, with D perhaps TRBD2 (5 bases). The CDR3 is 16 residues long. Trimming stripped 0 bases from V and 1 base from J, with 11 bases between. Germline V gene data show CDR1 as LNHNV and CDR2 as YYDKDF (reference sequence). The CDR3 DNA sequence: TGTGCCACCAGCAGAGATCAAGCGGTGGGCACAGATACGCAGTATTTT. As protein: CATSRDQAVGTDTQYF.

The chain has TRBV5-5 and TRBJ2-7; TRBD1 matches 7 bases. From germline, CDR1 is SGHKS and CDR2 YYEKEE (reference sequence). The CDR3 runs 15 residues. J was trimmed by 7 bases and V by 3 bases; bases with no gene match: 13. CDR3 sequence: CASSSPRDSPREQYF. As DNA, the CDR3 is TGTGCCAGCAGCTCGCCCAGGGACAGCCCTAGAGAGCAGTACTTC.

In its sample, this clonotype was seen many times. The rearrangement links TRBV4-3 to TRBJ2-1, with 10 positions matching TRBD2. The germline gives CDR1 LGHNA, CDR2 YSLEER. This CDR3 is 16 amino acids long. After removal of 4 bases from V and 9 bases from J, the junction contained 12 bases not matched to a gene. The CDR3 DNA reads as TGCGCCAGCAGCCCGAATATAGCGGGAGGTGTTAGTGAGCAGTTCTTC. Encoded protein: CASSPNIAGGVSEQFF.

The chain links TRBV4-1 to TRBJ1-4; TRBD1 matches 7 bases. From germline, CDR1 is MGHRA and CDR2 YSYEKL. V shed 3 bases and J 6 bases; nucleotides not matched to a gene: 10. This CDR3 spans 16 amino acids. The CDR3 sequence is CASSQARQGRDEKLFF. In nucleotides, the CDR3 is TGCGCCAGCAGCCAGGCCCGACAGGGTCGGGATGAAAAACTGTTTTTT.

The chain combines TRBV2 with TRBJ2-3, with TRBD2 identical over 8 bases. CDR1 SNHLY and CDR2 FYNNEI come from the germline V gene. The CDR3 extends over 13 amino acids. Trimming at V came to 6 bases and at J to 5 bases, leaving 4 bases not matched to a gene. The CDR3 coding sequence is TGTGCCAGCAGGGTCGGGGGGGGAGATACGCAGTATTTT. It yields the protein CASRVGGGDTQYF.